The rows below give T cell receptor beta chains drawn from one sample of a study of control samples from healthy donors and cancer patients. Profiled with immunoSEQ multiplex PCR; TCRdb holds only in-frame clones, not every one. The repertoire holds over 85,000 clones, just over 90% seen once, with under 2.5% in the top ten. Specimen: blood. All receptors derive from a woman younger than 30 in good health. The conserved cysteine and the conserved F or W are not part of the CDR3 here. The D gene is left open where the match is weak. Clone size is given for some rows only: seen once, a few or many times, or a class if the clone is expanded.

TRBV10-3	NA	TRBJ2-5	NA	AISFAETQY
TRBV25-1	NA	TRBJ1-4	once	ASSESREGLTNEKLF
TRBV19	TRBD2	TRBJ2-3	NA	ASSIPAGGGADTQY
TRBV7-9	TRBD2	TRBJ2-5	NA	ASSPRSGGAQETQY
TRBV12-5	TRBD1	TRBJ1-1	NA	ASGLARQGRTEAF
TRBV29-1	NA	TRBJ2-4	NA	SVQGNIQY
TRBV28	TRBD1	TRBJ1-1	NA	ASRDGTGNTEAF
TRBV24-1	NA	TRBJ2-2	NA	ATSDLRGTDTGELF
TRBV28	NA	TRBJ2-5	NA	AIRDHGGQETQY
TRBV5-4	TRBD2	TRBJ2-2	NA	ASSFSGGADRELF
TRBV27	TRBD1	TRBJ1-2	NA	ASKTGPYGYT
TRBV6-4	NA	TRBJ1-6	NA	ASSDSGSPLH
TRBV29-1	NA	TRBJ2-5	NA	SVVGEETQY
TRBV28	NA	TRBJ2-7	NA	ASSLRTGTSGSYEQY
TRBV5-6	NA	TRBJ1-1	NA	ASSLGGAGAF
TRBV11-2	NA	TRBJ2-7	once	ASSLVGEQY
TRBV27	TRBD2	TRBJ2-1	NA	ASSLPAGGPGLSYNEQF
TRBV12-3/TRBV12-4	NA	TRBJ2-1	NA	ASSGRGNEQF
TRBV18	NA	TRBJ2-6	NA	ASSPLHTPGANVLT
TRBV3-1/TRBV3-2	NA	TRBJ2-2	NA	ASSQRQGMTGELF
TRBV10-3	NA	TRBJ2-1	NA	AIGINEQF
TRBV19	NA	TRBJ1-5	once	ASSIGAVIEH
TRBV6-6	NA	TRBJ1-3	NA	ASGRPGHLSSGNTIY
TRBV9	NA	TRBJ1-2	NA	ASSVGKGLIYGYT